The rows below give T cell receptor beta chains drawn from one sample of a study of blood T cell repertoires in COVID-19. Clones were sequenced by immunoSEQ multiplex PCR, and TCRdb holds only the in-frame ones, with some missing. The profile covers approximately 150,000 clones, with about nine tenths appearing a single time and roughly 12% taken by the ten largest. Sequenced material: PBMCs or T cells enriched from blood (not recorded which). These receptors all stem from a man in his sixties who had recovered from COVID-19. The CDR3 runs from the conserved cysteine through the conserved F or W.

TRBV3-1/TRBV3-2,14,CASSQDFRGSPLHF
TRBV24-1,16,CATSEAGTGVGQPQHF
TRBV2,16,CASSPFSGRAGGELFF
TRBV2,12,CASGQGGEKLFF
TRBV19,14,CASSDGGSTDTQYF
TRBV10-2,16,CASRDVLAGGRYEQYF
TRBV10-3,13,CAVQPTGEYGYTF
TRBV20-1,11,CSGGAVYGYTF
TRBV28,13,CASNPSLTYGYTF
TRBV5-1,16,CASSSEAGTQYYEQYF
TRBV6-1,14,CASSSLAGKDTQYF
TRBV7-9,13,CASRRDRSYEQYF
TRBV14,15,CASSQDSYSGNTIYF
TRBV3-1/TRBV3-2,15,CASSAGGGPAETQYF
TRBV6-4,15,CASSVRGNLGNEQFF
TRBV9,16,CASSVGGLAKGNEQFF
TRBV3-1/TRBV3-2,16,CASSQDRRGRYNEQFF
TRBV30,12,CAWGQDTYEQYF